This T cell receptor beta chain is from a study of cytomegalovirus exposure and HLA in healthy donors (dated by TCRdb to about 2017). Describing the broader study: An earlier analysis of several hundred of the donors reported about 300 Gb of sequence data and around 120 million unique TCR beta sequences obtained from around 180 million T cells. An early release covering roughly 640 HLA-typed donors comprised 300 to 350 gigabases of sequencing data and 85 million or so unique TCR sequences. The genetic ancestry cluster associated with self-reported Caucasian donors included about 81% of the roughly 400 genotyped donors. The study was designed to test whether signatures of past pathogen exposure could be identified by cataloging public T cell receptors. Using immunosequencing, the study profiled T cell repertoires from 500 to 800 subjects and related those repertoires to cytomegalovirus serostatus. In addition to the first cohort of around 670 subjects, a separate validation cohort of approximately 130 different subjects was used. The study combined high-throughput TCR immunosequencing, statistical association of individual TCRs with disease status, and machine learning to predict cytomegalovirus infection status. A later analysis re-analyzed previously published TCR beta repertoires from about 600 donors and added high-resolution HLA genotyping to study TCR occurrence patterns. Rather than using new phenotypic data, the later analysis identified candidate immune exposures from TCR beta sequences and from how often those sequences occurred across donors. An earlier analysis of 587 of the donors used high-throughput TCR beta sequencing to judge whether each TCR beta V gene segment behaved as functional or pseudogenic. Alongside the repertoire data, information on donor age, sex, ethnicity and CMV serostatus was compiled. Genome-wide SNP genotypes for about three fifths of the 666 donors were used in a later genetic analysis, which treated that subset as a discovery cohort. Every repertoire in the discovery cohort had been generated on one and the same sequencing platform. Class I and class II HLA loci were covered by the typing at four-digit resolution. The number of donors typed differed by locus, with roughly 620-630 for A, B, C, DRB1 and DQB1, roughly 550 for DQA1, over 600 for DPA1, and about 450 for DPB1. Because of strong linkage in the cohort, roughly five DR-DQ haplotypes were treated as single units for association and clustering. Among almost 400 genotyped donors of the cohort, an average of about 240,000 unique TCR beta nucleotide sequences were sequenced per donor, 15% to 20% of them non-productive. Results and caveats for the whole study, not just this receptor: A group of highly shared sequence variants was considered likely to be a technical artifact of the sequencing pipeline. A further reported finding was that TCR beta sequences accurately predicted the HLA-A and HLA-B alleles for most subjects in the first cohort. According to the authors, the approach could potentially be generalized to other disease states and immunological phenotypes. CMV serostatus was the only immune exposure information available for the cohort. The 87-base-pair reads could not distinguish some IMGT-functional V segments, including TRBV6-2 and TRBV6-3, so those segments were excluded. While some public TCRs were present in many individuals, most TCR sequences turned up only very rarely across donors. A few of the identified cytomegalovirus-associated TCR beta chains were confirmed in vitro to be specific for cytomegalovirus antigens. In a later analysis, HLA-associated TCR beta chains showed more clonal expansion and lower generation probabilities than non-associated chains that were equally common. Correlated functional status among segregating V segments might be attributable to linkage disequilibrium, but an unknown experimental factor could not be ruled out. Because some donors lacked HLA typing at each locus, the association tests relied only on the typed subset. Strong co-occurrence of HLA alleles, especially DR and DQ, made assigning TCR associations to individual alleles difficult. The classifier was reported to diagnose cytomegalovirus status with high specificity and sensitivity in both the original and validation cohorts. Compared with the 666-donor mean, donors in an Asian-associated ancestry cluster had fewer N-insertions in productive TCRs, according to a later genetic analysis. Broadly in line with IMGT annotations, most TCR beta V segments showed up in productive rearrangements about 87% or about 30% of the time in an earlier analysis of about 500 of the donors. In a later analysis, the rate of TCR association differed among HLA loci, with DRB1 alleles having the most associated TCRs and HLA-C alleles having the fewest. A total of 150 to 200 TCR beta chains were listed by the study as associated with cytomegalovirus. Several of the top co-occurrence clusters appeared to be linked to parvovirus B19, influenza, CMV and Epstein-Barr virus, according to a later analysis. According to a later analysis, most CMV-associated TCR beta chains appeared to be HLA-restricted, and the HLA associations seemed to be driven largely by CMV exposure. Because counts were too low, about 15 rarely observed V segments, including chromosome 9 orphons, were left out of the earlier analysis of a few hundred of the donors. A later analysis associated 15,000 to 20,000 TCR beta sequences with specific HLA alleles at a false discovery rate of 0.05. Only TCR beta chains were sequenced in this cohort, and the absence of alpha or paired-chain data limited detectable features. V-gene and J-gene trimming of TCR beta chains was associated with a missense DCLRE1C variant in a later genetic analysis, and the association was replicated in an independent cohort. Sequencing depth was assumed to be roughly uniform across donors in the presence/absence analyses, though that assumption may not hold.

Library construction relied on the immunoSEQ multiplex PCR assay. A mixture of 60 forward primers for TCR Vbeta segments and 13 reverse primers for TCR Jbeta segments was used in the multiplex PCR. The CDR3 region of rearranged TCR beta genes was amplified from genomic DNA with a multiplex PCR assay. The amplified TCR beta libraries were sequenced on the Illumina HiSeq System as 87-base-pair reads. As for the authors' bioinformatics: A later analysis counted 75 million to 100 million unique TCR beta chains across the 550 to 800 repertoires, and 10 million to 12 million of these chains were shared by at least two donors. Raw reads were error-corrected and collapsed into unique sequences with a nearest-neighbor algorithm that merged closely related sequences to remove PCR and sequencing errors. Alignment of CDR3 sequences to IMGT reference sequences was used to assign V, D and J gene segments. For a sequence to be retained, a match of at least six nucleotides to both a V gene segment and a J gene segment was required. Rearrangements were classified as productive when the CDR3 lacked stop codons and remained in frame with V and J, and all other rearrangements were classified as non-productive. Following IMGT convention, CDR3 was defined as the stretch from the second conserved V-encoded cysteine to the conserved J-encoded phenylalanine. The earlier analysis of about 500 of the donors excluded sequences that lacked an unambiguous match to a single V gene segment. In an earlier analysis of 587 of the donors, a V segment was called functional when productive rearrangements were above 56.7%, and segregating when the standard deviation between donors exceeded 5%. A statistical classification framework was developed to diagnose cytomegalovirus status using the catalog of TCR beta chain sequences. In a later analysis, TCR nucleotide sequences were compared against IMGT/GENE-DB human TR gene sequences so that V and J genes could be assigned. A later analysis assigned CDR3 sequences and most-parsimonious VDJ recombination scenarios with the TCRdist pipeline. In a later analysis, each TCR beta chain was defined by its CDR3 amino acid sequence together with its V-gene family, and reads lacking a unique V-gene family were excluded. In a later analysis, around 600 highly shared, low-generation-probability nucleotide sequences were removed to address suspected cross-contamination and a sequencing artifact. In a later analysis, a clonal expansion index for each public chain was calculated from normalized within-repertoire ranks of inferred template counts. In a later analysis, generation probabilities were computed using a VDJ recombination model fitted to out-of-frame rearrangements, and the results were checked against IGoR. In a later analysis, hypergeometric tests were used to score TCR-TCR, TCR-HLA and TCR-CMV co-occurrence, with a repertoire-size bias correction applied to TCR pairs. In a later analysis, false discovery rates were estimated by permuting HLA or CMV assignments 20 times. In a later analysis, co-occurring TCRs were grouped using DBSCAN, and TCRdist sequence similarity was added for clustering within HLA-allele-positive subsets. For co-occurrence clustering, repertoires with fewer than 30,000 or more than 120,000 public chains were excluded, along with five repertoires with anomalous nucleotide sharing. The immuneACCESS repertoire file appears here via TCRdb, limited to in-frame rearrangements. These files lack a portion of the clones; in checked studies, under half of the deficit traces to unresolved V genes, and the cause of the others is not known. The V and J calls and clone size come from that table; D and trimming were worked out from the DNA. The sample includes some 74,000 clones, with roughly 75% observed a single time. The ten largest clones capture 0.9% to 1.2% of the sample.

In the germline V gene (reference sequence), CDR1 corresponds to LNHDA and CDR2 to SQIVND. The CDR3 has 16 amino acids, counting the end cysteine and phenylalanine. Of all the DNA, just the CDR3 is kept, 48 bases in frame from base 1. V was cut back by 2 bases and J by 1 base, leaving a gap of 14 bases between them. Details on this clone: Its antigen remains undetermined. Per-base quality was not reported, and no clone a single base away is much larger than it.

In total, 600 or so healthy bone marrow donors made up the cohort. All cohort members were sampled while nominally healthy, although unrecorded immune exposures were likely present. The donor was CMV seronegative and belonged to the group of 380 or so seronegative cohort members. Each donor provided a peripheral blood sample, and peripheral blood mononuclear cells were used for TCR beta sequencing. Genomic DNA was extracted from the blood cell samples with the Qiagen DNeasy Blood Extraction Kit. The receptor was derived from a male donor in good health and CMV-seronegative. Sequencing input: PBMCs. The V gene is TRBV19 and the J gene is TRBJ1-1; the D gene is perhaps TRBD1, on 6 matching bases. Here the CDR3 is given as CASSINTGLGNTEAFF. Here is the DNA: TGTGCCAGTAGTATAAATACAGGGCTGGGGAACACTGAAGCTTTCTTT.